The next 27 T cell receptor beta chains were all read from a single sample in a study of CD8+CD57+ T cells in acquired aplastic anemia (dated 2018 in TCRdb). The patients picked for sequencing were ones in whom flow cytometry had shown an expansion of CD8+CD57+ cells. The run used an Illumina HiSeq 2000. Genomic DNA was used as template for profiling of TCR beta VDJ combinations and CDR3 sequences. The public reads were run again by TCRdb, first through fastp at Q25 and then through MiXCR, and only productive beta chains were kept. Merged by CDR3 protein, the rows form single entries marked with the most common genes and DNA. Present in this sample are 450,000 to 550,000 distinct CDR3 sequences, more than 25% of which were seen just once. 0.8% to 0.85% of the sample comes from the top ten. The sequencing sample was made of sorted CD4+, CD8+, or CD8+CD57+ T cells (not recorded which) from PBMCs. These receptors all come from a human donor with aplastic anemia.

This clonotype was found many times. The chain joins TRBV20-1 to TRBJ2-2; TRBD1 might be the D (6 bases). V gave up 6 bases and J gave up 4 bases, with 18 bases separating them. Germline CDR1 reads DFQATT; CDR2 reads SNEGSKA (reference sequence). There are 15 residues in the CDR3. The CDR3 sequence: CSASYRALFTGELFF. In nucleotides, the CDR3 is TGCAGTGCGTCTTACAGGGCGTTGTTCACCGGGGAGCTGTTTTTT.

Points on this clonotype: This likely comes from a read error, as the CDR3 has no conserved phenylalanine or tryptophan at its end. The rearrangement joins TRBV7-8 to TRBJ2-7, with a tentative D call TRBD1 (6 bases). Germline CDR1 and CDR2: SGHVS and FQNEAQ. The CDR3 is 14 residues long. V lost 5 bases, J lost 2 bases, and 13 bases lay in between. CDR3 loop: CASSHNRVAYEQYL. The CDR3 coding sequence is TGTGCCAGCAGCCACAACAGGGTAGCCTACGAGCAGTACCTC.

This clonotype was counted a few times. The chain couples TRBV11-2 to TRBJ2-1; 7 bases are a match to TRBD2. CDR3 size: 14 residues. Germline lookup yields CDR1 SGHAT and CDR2 FQNNGV. The V segment lost 3 bases and the J segment 2 bases; nucleotides outside the gene matches: 1. The DNA for the CDR3 is TGTGCCAGCAGCTTCCTAGCGGCCTACAATGAGCAGTTCTTC. The encoded protein is CASSFLAAYNEQFF.

The rearrangement links TRBV4-3 to TRBJ2-1; tentatively, D is TRBD1 or TRBD2 (5 bases each). Germline V CDR1 and CDR2: LGHNA, YSLEER. The CDR3 runs to 15 residues. V gave up 2 bases and J gave up 4 bases, with 12 bases separating them. The CDR3 DNA sequence: TGCGCCAGCAGCCAAAGGCAGGGACGGTACAATGAGCAGTTCTTC. It encodes CASSQRQGRYNEQFF.

In its sample, this clonotype was seen many times. The chain joins TRBV24-1 to TRBJ1-1, with D possibly matching TRBD1 (5 bases). V was cut by 5 bases and J by 1 base, with 7 bases left in between. Per germline, CDR1 KGHDR and CDR2 SFDVKD. The CDR3 is made up of 13 amino acids. DNA of the CDR3: TGTGCCACCAGTGGCGGGGCGAACACTGAAGCTTTCTTT. It specifies CATSGGANTEAFF.

At least ten counts were recorded for this clonotype. This chain links TRBV2 with TRBJ1-2; TRBD1 matches 8 bases. CDR3 length: 16 residues. CDR1 and CDR2 (germline): SNHLY, FYNNEI. After removal of 6 bases from V and 1 base from J, the junction contained 10 bases not matched to a gene. The CDR3: CASRALAGQGNYGYTF. The CDR3 DNA follows: TGTGCCAGCAGAGCCCTGGCAGGACAGGGTAACTATGGCTACACCTTC.

This rearrangement joins TRBV29-1 to TRBJ1-2; D gene ambiguous. V shed 6 bases and J shed 4 bases, with 15 bases lying between them. This CDR3 is 13 amino acids long. CDR1 and CDR2 (germline): SQVTM, ANQGSEA. The CDR3 DNA is TGCAGCGTGGGCTACGGGATTACCTATGGCTACACCTTC. It is translated as CSVGYGITYGYTF.

This clonotype was seen at least ten times. The V call is TRBV29-1, the J call TRBJ1-1, with TRBD1 identical over 8 bases. Germline CDR1 reads SQVTM; CDR2 reads ANQGSEA. The ends lost 4 bases at V and 1 base at J; junction bases unmatched: 8. This CDR3 is 15 amino acids long. The CDR3 bases are TGCAGCGTTGTATTACAGGGGGTGCAGAACACTGAAGCTTTCTTT. Protein product: CSVVLQGVQNTEAFF. The full variable domain, rest sourced from reference TRBV29-1 and TRBJ1-1, is SAVISQKPSRDICQRGTSLTIQCQVDSQVTMMFWYRQQPGQSLTLIATANQGSEATYESGFVIDKFPISRPNLTFSTLTVSNMSPEDSSIYLCSVVLQGVQNTEAFFGQGTRLTVV.

This clonotype has at least ten counts. The chain uses TRBV20-1 and TRBJ1-4, with TRBD1 matching 7 bases. V shed 1 base, J shed 8 bases, and the junction held 10 bases outside the gene matches. CDR3 length equals 15 residues. The germline CDR1 and CDR2 sequences are DFQATT and SNEGSKA (reference sequence). The CDR3 reads CSARVDDRAGEKLFF. CDR3 nucleotide sequence: TGCAGTGCTAGAGTCGATGACAGGGCTGGAGAAAAACTGTTTTTT.

The chain employs TRBV4-2 and TRBJ1-4; possible D gene TRBD1, 6 bases. V was shortened by 3 bases and J by 4 bases, with 21 bases between the two germline ends. The CDR3 contains 18 residues. CDR1 and CDR2 from the germline V gene are LGHNA and YNFKEQ. The DNA for the CDR3 is TGTGCCAGCAGCCACAGCATGGGCTTGACAGGCTTTAATGAAAAACTGTTTTTT. Amino acid sequence: CASSHSMGLTGFNEKLFF.

At least ten counts were recorded for this clonotype. The chain joins TRBV19 to TRBJ1-2; D is unclear. Looked up from germline, CDR1 is LNHDA and CDR2 is SQIVND (reference sequence). The length of the CDR3 is 14 residues. With 5 bases removed from V and 4 bases from J, the gap between germline ends came to 14 bases. The CDR3 sequence is CASSPTLRGYGYTF. The DNA for the CDR3 is TGTGCCAGTAGTCCAACGTTACGGGGCTATGGCTACACCTTC. Drawing the rest from reference TRBV19 and TRBJ1-2, the complete variable domain is DGGITQSPKYLFRKEGQNVTLSCEQNLNHDAMYWYRQDPGQGLRLIYYSQIVNDFQKGDIAEGYSVSREKKESFPLTVTSAQKNPTAFYLCASSPTLRGYGYTFGSGTRLTVV.

This clonotype occurred many times. The CDR3 coding sequence is TGTGCCAGCAGCTTACTTAATGAAAAACTGTTTTTT. It yields the protein CASSLLNEKLFF. The genes are TRBV7-9 and TRBJ1-4, with D unresolved. The CDR3 length is 12 residues. V lost 2 bases, J lost 4 bases, and 2 bases lay in between. Germline-derived CDR1 and CDR2 are SEHNR and FQNEAQ (reference sequence).

This clonotype has a count of ten or more. This chain connects TRBV15 to TRBJ1-1; D gene uncertain. From germline, CDR1 is LNHNV and CDR2 YYDKDF (reference sequence). This CDR3 has 14 amino acids. The ends were cut back, 0 bases at V and 8 bases at J, with 13 bases in the middle. As DNA, the CDR3 is TGTGCCACCAGCAGAGATTCTACACATAGCGAAGCTTTCTTT. It translates to CATSRDSTHSEAFF.

V is TRBV7-9 and J is TRBJ2-6, with a tentative D call TRBD1 (6 bases). Trimming stripped 0 bases from V and 2 bases from J, with 11 bases between. There are 17 residues in the CDR3. Germline values: CDR1 SEHNR, CDR2 FQNEAQ (reference sequence). The CDR3 DNA is TGTGCCAGCAGCTTAGCGGGGGCAGGGACTGGGGCCAACGTCCTGACTTTC. Protein product: CASSLAGAGTGANVLTF.

The chain links TRBV2 to TRBJ2-3; D is possibly TRBD1 (7 bases). Deletions cut 6 bases from V and 6 bases from J, with 13 bases between. Germline CDR1 reads SNHLY; CDR2 reads FYNNEI. The CDR3 consists of 13 residues. CDR3 in DNA: TGTGCCAGCAGCAGGGGGGAAAGGGATACGCAGTATTTT. It yields the protein CASSRGERDTQYF.

This clonotype was counted at least ten times. This chain uses TRBV2 with TRBJ1-6; D uncertain. With 3 bases removed from V and 7 bases from J, the gap between germline ends came to 10 bases. Germline assignment: CDR1 SNHLY and CDR2 FYNNEI. The CDR3 totals 14 residues. The CDR3 region has the DNA TGTGCCAGCAGTGAGATCCAGACCAATTCACCCCTCCACTTT. This sequence encodes CASSEIQTNSPLHF.

The rearrangement joins TRBV2 to TRBJ2-4, with 9 positions matching TRBD1. CDR1 and CDR2 (germline): SNHLY, FYNNEI. The CDR3 sequence is 14 residues long. V dropped 6 bases and J dropped 1; count of bases not matched to a gene: 1. In DNA, the CDR3 is TGTGCCAGCAGCGGGACAGGGGCCAAAAACATTCAGTACTTC. As protein: CASSGTGAKNIQYF. The full variable domain, completed using reference TRBV2 and TRBJ2-4, is EPEVTQTPSHQVTQMGQEVILRCVPISNHLYFYWYRQILGQKVEFLVSFYNNEISEKSEIFDDQFSVERPDGSNFTLKIRSTKLEDSAMYFCASSGTGAKNIQYFGAGTRLSVL.

V and J are TRBV5-1 and TRBJ2-5, with 9 bases identical to TRBD1. The germline V gene encodes CDR1 SGHRS and CDR2 YFSETQ. The CDR3 consists of 14 residues. V was clipped by 5 bases and J by 5 bases; unmatched bases: 7. The CDR3: CASRDRGAGETQYF. For the CDR3, the DNA is TGCGCCAGCAGAGACAGGGGGGCAGGTGAGACCCAGTACTTC.

The J gene is TRBJ2-1, the V gene TRBV25-1; perhaps D is TRBD1 or TRBD2 (5 bases each). CDR1 and CDR2 (germline): MGHDK, SYGVNS. The V and J ends lost 5 bases and 13 bases respectively, with 24 bases between them. CDR3 length equals 15 residues. Here the CDR3 reads CASSYEGTPRSGQFF. CDR3 nucleotides: TGTGCCAGCAGTTACGAGGGGACCCCACGCAGTGGACAGTTCTTC.

This clonotype was observed a handful of times. This clone may be a read error of a much larger clone one base away. This CDR3 is missing its conserved last phenylalanine or tryptophan, likely due to a read error. This chain uses TRBV19 with TRBJ1-3; 7 bases match TRBD1. CDR3 length: 14 residues. V shed 3 bases, J shed 7 bases, and the junction held 6 bases outside the gene matches. Germline CDR1 is LNHDA and CDR2 is SQIVND (reference sequence). The chain's CDR3 is CASSIRQGGNTIYS. DNA for the CDR3: TGTGCCAGTAGTATCCGGCAGGGGGGCAACACCATATATTCT.

This clonotype was recorded a few times. The rearrangement joins TRBV10-3 to TRBJ2-1; D not resolved. Per germline, CDR1 ENHRY and CDR2 SYGVKD. The CDR3 length is 16 residues. V was cut by 10 bases and J by 3 bases, with 22 bases left in between. CDR3 bases: TGTGCCAGCTCGCTGAAGCGCACGGCCCTCTACAATGAGCAGTTCTTC. Protein product: CASSLKRTALYNEQFF.

The rearrangement joins TRBV15 to TRBJ1-4; 7 nucleotides align to TRBD1. The length of the CDR3 is 12 residues. Germline CDR1 reads LNHNV; CDR2 reads YYDKDF (reference sequence). The V gene end was trimmed by 6 bases and the J gene end by 8 bases; junction bases not matched to a gene: 3. The CDR3 region has the DNA TGTGCCACCAGGACAGGGCGGGAAAAACTGTTTTTT. Its protein product is CATRTGREKLFF.

There are a few counts of this clonotype. The chain has TRBV12-3 or TRBV12-4 and TRBJ1-3, with D possibly being TRBD1 (5 bases). V lost 7 bases, J lost 0 bases, and 13 bases lay in between. The CDR3 spans 15 residues. This CDR3 reads CASTSDSSSGNTIYF. The CDR3 coding sequence is TGTGCCAGCACCAGCGACAGCAGCTCTGGAAACACCATATATTTT.

This clonotype was picked up a small number of times. The chain joins TRBV5-1 to TRBJ2-5, with no clear D. Trimming shortened V by 5 bases and J by 2 bases, and 13 bases separated the two germline ends. CDR3 length equals 14 residues. Germline assignment: CDR1 SGHRS and CDR2 YFSETQ. The DNA for the CDR3 is TGCGCCAGCAGGAAGGCATACGCACAAGAGACCCAGTACTTC. The encoded protein is CASRKAYAQETQYF.

The table lists this clonotype with many counts. The rearrangement links TRBV20-1 to TRBJ2-3; no firm D call. The CDR3 consists of 14 residues. Germline CDR1 is DFQATT and CDR2 is SNEGSKA (reference sequence). V lost 3 bases, J lost 1 base, and 11 bases lay in between. The CDR3: CSARVGTGTDTQYF. The DNA for the CDR3 is TGCAGTGCTAGGGTTGGCACAGGCACAGATACGCAGTATTTT.

V usage is TRBV7-2 and J usage is TRBJ2-1; D possibly uses TRBD1 or TRBD2 (5 bases each). Trimming left V 5 bases short and J 0 bases short, with 14 bases between. The CDR3 loop spans 16 amino acids. The germline CDR1 and CDR2 sequences are SGHTA and FQGNSA. The CDR3 spells CASSQAGANSYNEQFF. In DNA, the CDR3 is TGTGCCAGCAGCCAGGCCGGGGCAAACTCCTACAATGAGCAGTTCTTC.

Details on this clonotype: This clone may be a read error of a much larger clone one base away. The chain has TRBV2 and TRBJ2-7, with D perhaps matching TRBD2 (6 bases). Deletions cut 4 bases from V and 6 bases from J, with 13 bases between. The CDR3 has 13 amino acids. The germline gives CDR1 SNHLY, CDR2 FYNNEI. The CDR3, as DNA: TGTGCCAGCAGTGCCGGACTACTTCCCGAGCAGTACTTC. Amino acid sequence: CASSAGLLPEQYF.